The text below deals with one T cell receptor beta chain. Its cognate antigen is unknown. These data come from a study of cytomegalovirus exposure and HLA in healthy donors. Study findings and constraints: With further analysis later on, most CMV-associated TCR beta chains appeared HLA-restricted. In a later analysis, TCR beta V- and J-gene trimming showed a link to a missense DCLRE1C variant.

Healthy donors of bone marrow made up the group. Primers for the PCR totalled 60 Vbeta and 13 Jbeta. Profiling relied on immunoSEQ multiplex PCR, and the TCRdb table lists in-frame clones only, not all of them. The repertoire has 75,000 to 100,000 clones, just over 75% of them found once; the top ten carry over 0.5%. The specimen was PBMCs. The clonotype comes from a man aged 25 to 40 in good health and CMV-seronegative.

This chain's CDR3 is CASSYSQDNNTGELFF. The DNA of the CDR3 is TGTGCCAGCAGTTACTCTCAAGACAACAACACCGGGGAGCTGTTTTTT. The genes are TRBV6-7 and TRBJ2-2; D remains unclear. TRBV6-7 is filed as an ORF, its function uncertain. CDR3 length: 16 residues. Deletions cut 0 bases from V and 2 bases from J, with 10 bases between.